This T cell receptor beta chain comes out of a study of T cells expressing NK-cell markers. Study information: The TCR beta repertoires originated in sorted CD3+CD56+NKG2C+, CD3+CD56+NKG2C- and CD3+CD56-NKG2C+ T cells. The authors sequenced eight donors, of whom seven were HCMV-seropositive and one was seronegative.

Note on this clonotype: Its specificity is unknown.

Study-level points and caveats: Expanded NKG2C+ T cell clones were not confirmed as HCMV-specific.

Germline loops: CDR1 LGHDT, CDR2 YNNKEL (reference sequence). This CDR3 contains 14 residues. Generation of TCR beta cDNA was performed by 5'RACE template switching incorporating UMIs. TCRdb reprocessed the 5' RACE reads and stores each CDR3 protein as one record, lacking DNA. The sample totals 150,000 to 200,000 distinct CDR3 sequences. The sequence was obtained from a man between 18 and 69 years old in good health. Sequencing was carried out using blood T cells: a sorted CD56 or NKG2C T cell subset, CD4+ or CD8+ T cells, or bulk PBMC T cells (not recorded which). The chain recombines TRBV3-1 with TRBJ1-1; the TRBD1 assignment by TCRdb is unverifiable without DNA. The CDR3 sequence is CASSQDGRGTEAFF.